This T cell receptor beta chain was recovered during a study of sequential checkpoint blockade in melanoma. Study details: Maintenance nivolumab came after either treatment sequence.

Repertoires were generated with immunoSEQ multiplex PCR, while TCRdb's copy carries only in-frame clones and drops some. In the table there are around 12,000 clones, roughly 65% of which are singletons. The treatment was: randomized to nivolumab then ipilimumab (arm A) or the reverse (arm B). Sorted cells were live CD3+CD8+, lacking CD19 and CD56, from PBMCs. The V and J ends lost 5 bases and 0 bases, in that order; junction bases with no gene match: 3. The germline CDR1 and CDR2 sequences are SEHNR and FQNEAQ (reference sequence). The CDR3 covers 15 residues. This clonotype was obtained from a human donor with melanoma. Source: CD8+ T cells sorted from blood (inferred from file names), taken from a patient given nivolumab and ipilimumab in sequence. The gene calls are TRBV7-9 and TRBJ2-1; 8 nucleotides line up with TRBD2. CDR3 nucleotide sequence: TGTGCCAGCAGCCCTCGGGGGGGCTCCTACAATGAGCAGTTCTTC. Residues: CASSPRGGSYNEQFF.